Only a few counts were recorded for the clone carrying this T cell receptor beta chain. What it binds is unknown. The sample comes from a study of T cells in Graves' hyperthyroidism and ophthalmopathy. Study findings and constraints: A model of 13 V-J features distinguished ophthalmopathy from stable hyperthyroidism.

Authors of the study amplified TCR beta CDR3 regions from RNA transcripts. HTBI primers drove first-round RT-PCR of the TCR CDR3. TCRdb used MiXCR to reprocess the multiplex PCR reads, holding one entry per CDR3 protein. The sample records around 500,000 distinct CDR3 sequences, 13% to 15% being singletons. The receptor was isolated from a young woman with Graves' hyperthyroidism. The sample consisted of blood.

The CDR3 loop is CASSRGHEQYF. CDR3 nucleotides: TGTGCCAGCTCCCGTGGTCACGAGCAGTACTTC. The V call is TRBV18, the J call TRBJ2-7, with unresolved D. Germline V gene data show CDR1 as KGHSH and CDR2 as LQKENI. The CDR3 has 11 residues. V dropped 6 bases and J dropped 5 bases, with 8 bases sitting between them.